One and the same sample provided the 20 T cell receptor beta chains below, sequenced in a study of blood T cell repertoires in COVID-19. Using immunoSEQ multiplex PCR, the repertoire was profiled, and TCRdb retains in-frame clones only, with some absent. The profile shows some 260,000 clones, about 88% of them singletons. Source material: peripheral blood. The receptors were sampled from a woman in her 40s who had recovered from COVID-19.

CDR3 bases: TGTGCCAGCAGTTCCCATAGCGGGAGGGCCCCATACAATGAGCAGTTCTTC. Encoded protein: CASSSHSGRAPYNEQFF. V gene TRBV6-2 or TRBV6-3 combines with J gene TRBJ2-1; 11 nucleotides agree with TRBD2. This CDR3 is 17 amino acids long. CDR1 is MNHEY and CDR2 is SVGEGT in the germline V gene. V trimming: 4 bases; J trimming: 4 bases; junction bases outside the gene matches: 9.

The table lists this clone with a few counts. The J gene is TRBJ1-3, the V gene TRBV7-6; 10 bases are a match to TRBD1. V gave up 5 bases and J gave up 2 bases; unmatched junction bases: 12. CDR1 SGHVS and CDR2 FNYEAQ come from the germline V gene. This CDR3 contains 18 residues. The CDR3 sequence is CASSHTRHGQGAGNTIYF. CDR3 coding DNA: TGTGCCAGCAGCCATACCCGGCACGGACAGGGGGCTGGAAACACCATATATTTT.

The J gene is TRBJ2-5, the V gene TRBV3-1 (or the pseudogene TRBV3-2); 7 positions match TRBD2. The trim removed 0 bases at V and 0 bases at J, leaving 10 bases unmatched. CDR3 length: 18 residues. Per the germline V gene, CDR1 is LGHDT and CDR2 is YNNKEL (reference sequence). CDR3 sequence (DNA): TGTGCCAGCAGCCAAGAGAGCCCCCTAGCGGCGTACCAAGAGACCCAGTACTTC. This encodes CASSQESPLAAYQETQYF.

In this sample, this clone turned up a few times. The chain uses TRBV10-3 and TRBJ2-7; tentative D call: TRBD1 (6 bases). CDR1 ENHRY and CDR2 SYGVKD come from the germline V gene. The CDR3 length is 12 residues. V was shortened by 6 bases and J by 3 bases, with 9 bases between the two germline ends. The CDR3 coding sequence is TGTGCCATCAGCGCACAGGGCTACGAGCAGTACTTC. This sequence encodes CAISAQGYEQYF.

The V call is TRBV7-7, the J call TRBJ2-2; 8 nucleotides match TRBD2. V dropped 5 bases and J dropped 3; count of bases not matched to a gene: 5. The length of the CDR3 is 15 residues. Germline V gene lookup returns CDR1 SSHAT and CDR2 FNYEAQ (reference sequence). The CDR3 here is CASSASGSDTGELFF. CDR3 in DNA: TGTGCCAGCAGCGCTAGCGGGTCGGACACCGGGGAGCTGTTTTTT.

This sequence joins TRBV5-6 and TRBJ2-3; D is possibly TRBD2 (6 bases). Germline V gives CDR1 SGHDT, CDR2 YYEEEE. Deletions cut 2 bases from V and 5 bases from J, with 18 bases between. The CDR3 contains 16 residues. The CDR3 sequence: CASSFRGKPAGDTQYF. In DNA, the CDR3 is TGTGCCAGCAGCTTCCGGGGGAAACCGGCGGGAGATACGCAGTATTTT.

The rearrangement uses TRBV19 and TRBJ1-5, with unresolved D. The CDR3 sequence is 12 residues long. Trimming took 4 bases from V and 2 from J, leaving 3 bases between them. The germline gives CDR1 LNHDA, CDR2 SQIVND (reference sequence). The CDR3 DNA is TGTGCCAGTAGTACCGGCAATCAGCCCCAGCATTTT. This sequence encodes CASSTGNQPQHF.

V usage is TRBV30 and J usage is TRBJ1-6; D is undetermined. The CDR3 extends over 17 amino acids. Germline CDR1 GTSNPN, CDR2 SVGIG (reference sequence). The germline V and J ends were trimmed by 4 bases and 9 bases, with 25 bases remaining between them. This CDR3 is CAWTRAGPRPRPSPLHF. In DNA form, the CDR3 reads TGTGCCTGGACGCGGGCCGGGCCGCGGCCACGGCCTTCACCCCTCCACTTT.

The V gene is TRBV4-1, the J gene TRBJ2-2, with a weak D call TRBD1 (5 bases). Looked up from germline, CDR1 is MGHRA and CDR2 is YSYEKL. V was shortened by 3 bases and J by 5 bases, with 19 bases between the two germline ends. CDR3 length: 17 amino acids. This CDR3 is CASSHVGAPQRTGELFF. In DNA, the CDR3 is TGCGCCAGCAGCCACGTTGGGGCCCCCCAGAGGACCGGGGAGCTGTTTTTT.

The rearrangement links TRBV5-1 to TRBJ1-4, with D possibly matching TRBD1 (5 bases). CDR1 SGHRS and CDR2 YFSETQ come from the germline V gene. This CDR3 has 16 residues. V was trimmed by 0 bases and J by 3 bases, leaving 12 bases between them. CDR3 DNA: TGCGCCAGCAGCTTGGCCCGTTGGGGGGCTAATGAAAAACTGTTTTTT. Translating it yields CASSLARWGANEKLFF.

The gene calls are TRBV19 and TRBJ1-5; D gene unclear. The CDR3 contains 13 residues. Looked up from germline, CDR1 is LNHDA and CDR2 is SQIVND (reference sequence). Trimming pared 3 bases from V and 3 bases from J, leaving 6 bases between. CDR3 coding DNA: TGTGCCAGTAGTATGCGAATCAATCAGCCCCAGCATTTT. It encodes CASSMRINQPQHF.

This clone was counted only a few times. The chain's CDR3 is CASSQPGQRETQYF. Written as DNA, the CDR3 is TGTGCCAGCAGCCAGCCCGGACAACGAGAGACCCAGTACTTC. The chain carries TRBV11-3 and TRBJ2-5; maybe TRBD1 (5 bases). CDR3 length: 14 residues. Germline V gene sequence: CDR1 SGHNT, CDR2 YENEEA. Trimming stripped 5 bases from V and 4 bases from J, with 14 bases between.

This chain joins TRBV5-1 and TRBJ1-4; D not resolved. This CDR3 has 15 amino acids. CDR1 is SGHRS, CDR2 YFSETQ, per germline. V gave up 0 bases and J gave up 7 bases, with 13 bases separating them. CDR3 protein: CASSLAGPRGEKLFF. The CDR3 DNA is TGCGCCAGCAGCTTGGCCGGACCCCGGGGTGAAAAACTGTTTTTT.

The chain links TRBV7-9 to TRBJ2-7, with a possible D match to TRBD2 (5 bases). Trimming took off 2 bases at V and 0 bases at J, with 11 bases between the two ends. The CDR3 contains 15 residues. Germline lookup yields CDR1 SEHNR and CDR2 FQNEAQ (reference sequence). This CDR3 is CASSLPEESSYEQYV. CDR3 DNA sequence: TGTGCCAGCAGCTTACCGGAGGAGAGCTCCTACGAGCAGTACGTC.

This rearrangement joins TRBV12-3 or TRBV12-4 to TRBJ2-1, with TRBD1 matching over 8 bases. Germline trimming cut 2 bases from V and 15 bases from J; bases unmatched to any gene: 6. The CDR3 has 12 amino acids. The CDR3 reads CASSLFGQGLFF. In nucleotides, the CDR3 is TGTGCCAGCAGTTTATTCGGACAGGGCTTGTTCTTC.

The chain carries TRBV20-1 and TRBJ2-3, with D possibly TRBD2 on 6 matching bases. Germline CDR1 reads DFQATT; CDR2 reads SNEGSKA (reference sequence). Trimming took 3 bases from V and 0 from J, leaving 10 bases between them. The CDR3 runs 14 residues. The DNA for the CDR3 is TGCAGTGCTAGTTGGGCGGGAAGCACAGATACGCAGTATTTT. Protein: CSASWAGSTDTQYF.

This clone was recorded a few times. This chain links TRBV25-1 with TRBJ1-6; D gene unclear. This CDR3 comprises 14 residues. The germline gives CDR1 MGHDK, CDR2 SYGVNS. With 4 bases removed from V and 7 bases from J, the gap between germline ends came to 11 bases. The CDR3 coding sequence is TGTGCCAGCAGTGCCACGGGGTGGAATTCACCCCTCCACTTT. The encoded protein is CASSATGWNSPLHF. Full variable domain (remainder filled in from reference TRBV25-1 and TRBJ1-6): EADIYQTPRYLVIGTGKKITLECSQTMGHDKMYWYQQDPGMELHLIHYSYGVNSTEKGDLSSESTVSRIRTEHFPLTLESARPSHTSQYLCASSATGWNSPLHFGNGTRLTVT.

The chain is built from TRBV15 and TRBJ2-5, with 10 bases fitting TRBD2. CDR3 length: 16 amino acids. Unmatched junction bases numbered 7, after V lost 2 bases and J lost 4 bases. Germline assignment: CDR1 LNHNV and CDR2 YYDKDF (reference sequence). In DNA, the CDR3 is TGTGCCACCAGCAGACCCGTAGCGGGAGGAGGAGAGACCCAGTACTTC. Translated: CATSRPVAGGGETQYF.

This clone was seen many times. This chain links TRBV11-1 with TRBJ1-1, with 8 bases fitting TRBD1. The length of the CDR3 is 15 residues. V shed 5 bases, J shed 6 bases, and the junction held 11 bases outside the gene matches. Germline-derived CDR1 and CDR2 are SGHAT and FQDESV (reference sequence). Here the CDR3 reads CASSPLGRTGPEAFF. CDR3 sequence (DNA): TGTGCCAGCAGCCCACTCGGAAGGACAGGGCCTGAAGCTTTCTTT.

This clone was counted between two and nine times. The V and J genes are TRBV7-8 and TRBJ1-2; 7 positions agree with TRBD1. The CDR3 runs 15 residues. Per the germline V gene, CDR1 is SGHVS and CDR2 is FQNEAQ. The V and J ends lost 5 bases and 4 bases, in that order; junction bases with no gene match: 10. This CDR3 reads CASSRDRAVSYGYTF. CDR3 DNA: TGTGCCAGCAGCCGAGACAGGGCTGTGAGCTATGGCTACACCTTC.